These 29 T cell receptor beta chains were all obtained from the same sample, sequenced in a study of blood T cell repertoires in COVID-19. TCRdb's table, derived via immunoSEQ multiplex PCR, lists solely in-frame clones and lacks some. There are some 300,000 clones in the sample; 89% occur only once, and about 9.9% lies in the top ten. The sequencing sample was made of PBMCs or T cells enriched from blood (not recorded which). The receptor set was obtained from a woman aged 40 to 49 who had recovered from COVID-19.

The chain couples TRBV7-9 to TRBJ2-7; TRBD1 might be the D (6 bases). CDR3 length equals 17 residues. Germline V gene data show CDR1 as SEHNR and CDR2 as FQNEAQ (reference sequence). The V end was cut by 4 bases, the J end by 0 bases, with 19 bases between. In DNA, the CDR3 is TGTGCCAGCAGCTCAGGCCCCCCCCGACAGGCCTCCTACGAGCAGTACTTC. Its translation is CASSSGPPRQASYEQYF.

The chain uses TRBV7-2 and TRBJ2-1; 12 positions match TRBD2. CDR1 and CDR2 (germline): SGHTA, FQGNSA. CDR3 length: 17 amino acids. The ends lost 4 bases at V and 7 bases at J; junction bases unmatched: 11. The CDR3 spells CASSSYPTSGGRNEQFF. The CDR3 nucleotides are TGTGCCAGCAGCTCCTATCCGACTAGCGGGGGTCGGAATGAGCAGTTCTTC.

This chain links TRBV12-3 or TRBV12-4 with TRBJ2-2; the D gene is possibly TRBD2 (5 bases). CDR3 length equals 13 residues. Trimming took off 5 bases at V and 3 bases at J, with 7 bases between the two ends. The CDR3 spells CASSPGDTGELFF. The CDR3, as DNA: TGTGCCAGCAGTCCCGGGGACACCGGGGAGCTGTTTTTT.

The CDR3 is CASSLAGFKFEQYF. CDR3 nucleotides: TGTGCCAGCAGCTTGGCCGGGTTTAAGTTCGAGCAGTACTTC. The V gene is TRBV5-4, the J gene TRBJ2-7; D remains ambiguous. The V end was cut by 0 bases, the J end by 6 bases, with 13 bases between. The CDR3 spans 14 residues. Germline assignment: CDR1 SGHNT and CDR2 YYREEE (reference sequence). The whole variable domain, filled in from reference TRBV5-4 and TRBJ2-7, reads ETGVTQSPTHLIKTRGQQVTLRCSSQSGHNTVSWYQQALGQGPQFIFQYYREEENGRGNFPPRFSGLQFPNYSSELNVNALELDDSALYLCASSLAGFKFEQYFGPGTRLTVT.

The rearrangement uses TRBV19 and TRBJ1-5; tentative D call: TRBD1 (5 bases). The ends were cut back, 5 bases at V and 4 bases at J, with 9 bases in the middle. The germline gives CDR1 LNHDA, CDR2 SQIVND (reference sequence). The CDR3 has 13 amino acids. In DNA form, the CDR3 reads TGTGCCAGTAGTTTTAGGGGAAATCAGCCCCAGCATTTT. This codes for CASSFRGNQPQHF.

This clone showed up many times. This chain links TRBV12-3 or TRBV12-4 with TRBJ1-2; unclear D gene. V was trimmed by 6 bases and J by 10 bases, leaving 15 bases between them. The CDR3 covers 12 residues. As DNA, the CDR3 is TGTGCCAGCAGCCTAGGTGGTATTGACTACACCTTC. Its translation is CASSLGGIDYTF.

This chain connects TRBV5-1 to TRBJ2-5; maybe TRBD2 (5 bases). V dropped 4 bases and J dropped 2 bases, with 12 bases sitting between them. The CDR3 spans 14 residues. Germline CDR1 SGHRS, CDR2 YFSETQ. The CDR3 DNA sequence: TGCGCCAGCAGCCCACGGGATTTTCAAGAGACCCAGTACTTC. Encoded protein: CASSPRDFQETQYF. Filled out from reference TRBV5-1 and TRBJ2-5, the complete variable domain reads KAGVTQTPRYLIKTRGQQVTLSCSPISGHRSVSWYQQTPGQGLQFLFEYFSETQRNKGNFPGRFSGRQFSNSRSEMNVSTLELGDSALYLCASSPRDFQETQYFGPGTRLLVL.

The V and J genes are TRBV7-9 and TRBJ2-5, with a possible D match to TRBD1 (5 bases). The CDR3 spans 13 residues. Germline V gives CDR1 SEHNR, CDR2 FQNEAQ (reference sequence). Trimming removed 2 bases at V and 4 bases at J, with 8 bases between. The CDR3 DNA is TGTGCCAGCAGCTTAAGACAGTTAGAGACCCAGTACTTC. Protein: CASSLRQLETQYF.

This clone is a singleton in its sample. The rearrangement joins TRBV6-2 or TRBV6-3 to TRBJ2-1; maybe TRBD2 (6 bases). Trimming removed 5 bases at V and 2 bases at J, with 16 bases between. This CDR3 contains 16 residues. The germline V gene has CDR1 MNHEY and CDR2 SVGEGT. CDR3 region: CASSRETDLTYNEQFF. CDR3 nucleotides: TGTGCCAGCAGTCGGGAGACTGATCTGACCTACAATGAGCAGTTCTTC.

This clone was picked up one time. The V and J genes are TRBV15 and TRBJ2-3; unclear D gene. Trimming shortened V by 3 bases and J by 2 bases, and 6 bases separated the two germline ends. CDR1 is LNHNV, CDR2 YYDKDF, per germline (reference sequence). This CDR3 is built from 13 residues. The CDR3 DNA is TGTGCCACCAGCAGGGGCTACACAGATACGCAGTATTTT. Translation: CATSRGYTDTQYF.

Notes on this clone: This sample also contains other DNA sequences that code for the same CDR3. The chain employs TRBV27 and TRBJ2-7, with TRBD1 identical over 9 bases. The V and J ends lost 4 bases and 2 bases, in that order; junction bases with no gene match: 3. CDR3 length: 14 amino acids. CDR1 is MNHEY and CDR2 is SMNVEV in the germline V gene (reference sequence). The CDR3 protein is CASSWGQGPYEQYF. The CDR3 DNA is TGTGCCAGCAGTTGGGGACAGGGACCCTACGAGCAGTACTTC.

This chain uses TRBV5-1 with TRBJ2-2, with TRBD2 matching over 12 bases. The germline CDR1 and CDR2 sequences are SGHRS and YFSETQ. The CDR3 contains 16 residues. V shed 3 bases, J shed 5 bases, and the junction held 5 bases outside the gene matches. The CDR3 DNA follows: TGCGCCAGCAGCTCTCTAGCGGGAGGGTATACCGGGGAGCTGTTTTTT. The encoded protein is CASSSLAGGYTGELFF.

The chain recombines TRBV5-1 with TRBJ2-1; possibly TRBD1 for D (6 bases). Trimming cost V 6 bases and J 0 bases, with 13 bases left between them. Germline V gene data show CDR1 as SGHRS and CDR2 as YFSETQ. The CDR3 spans 15 residues. The CDR3 loop is CASTLEGVSYNEQFF. The CDR3 DNA is TGCGCCAGCACCCTAGAGGGGGTCTCCTACAATGAGCAGTTCTTC.

The chain joins TRBV7-6 to TRBJ1-6, with 8 bases matching TRBD1. The CDR3 length is 15 residues. After removal of 7 bases from V and 3 bases from J, the junction contained 5 bases not matched to a gene. CDR1 is SGHVS, CDR2 FNYEAQ, per germline. The CDR3 loop is CASTLGQGYNSPLHF. CDR3 DNA sequence: TGTGCCAGCACGCTTGGACAGGGCTATAATTCACCCCTCCACTTT.

This clone has a single count. V is TRBV6-5 and J is TRBJ2-4; 7 positions agree with TRBD1. The CDR3 consists of 15 residues. V lost 8 bases, J lost 5 bases, and 12 bases stayed unmatched. Germline loops: CDR1 MNHEY, CDR2 SVGAGI. The CDR3 coding sequence is TGTGCCAGCGGAAGGACAGGAGCACTCGAAAACATTCAGTACTTC. Translating it yields CASGRTGALENIQYF.

V and J are TRBV29-1 and TRBJ2-7; 10 bases align to TRBD1. J was trimmed by 6 bases and V by 7 bases; bases with no gene match: 9. The CDR3 runs to 13 residues. Germline values: CDR1 SQVTM, CDR2 ANQGSEA. CDR3: CSAAKGQGSEQYF. CDR3 DNA: TGCAGCGCGGCAAAGGGACAGGGGTCCGAGCAGTACTTC.

The chain recombines TRBV10-3 with TRBJ1-6, with D unclear. Germline loops: CDR1 ENHRY, CDR2 SYGVKD. This CDR3 region has 11 residues. Trimming shortened V by 3 bases and J by 14 bases, and 8 bases separated the two germline ends. The CDR3 DNA sequence: TGTGCCATCAGTGACAGAGGATCCCTCCACTTT. Protein product: CAISDRGSLHF.

V usage is TRBV18 and J usage is TRBJ2-5; tentatively, D is TRBD1 (7 bases). The CDR3 sequence is 15 residues long. The germline V gene encodes CDR1 KGHSH and CDR2 LQKENI. Trimming took off 3 bases at V and 1 base at J, with 12 bases between the two ends. As DNA, the CDR3 is TGTGCCAGCTCACCCGCAGGGGGGCGCCAAGAGACCCAGTACTTC. Translating gives CASSPAGGRQETQYF.

This clone is a singleton in its sample. The chain carries TRBV2 and TRBJ2-4, with 9 positions matching TRBD1. From germline, CDR1 is SNHLY and CDR2 FYNNEI. CDR3 length equals 16 residues. Losses at the gene ends were 6 bases for V and 0 bases for J; bases not matched to a gene: 6. The CDR3 nucleotides read TGTGCCAGCAGCCCCGGACAGGGGATAGCCAAAAACATTCAGTACTTC. It translates to CASSPGQGIAKNIQYF.

In regard to this clone: This sample includes further DNA sequences coding for the same CDR3. As DNA, the CDR3 is TGTGCCAGCAGCGTAGCGGGAGGTAACACCGGGGAGCTGTTTTTT. Protein: CASSVAGGNTGELFF. The gene calls are TRBV9 and TRBJ2-2, with 7 bases lining up with TRBD2. The CDR3 totals 15 residues. V was pared by 0 bases and J by 2 bases, with 1 base of the junction left unmatched. The germline gives CDR1 SGDLS, CDR2 YYNGEE.

As to this clone: Other DNA variants within this sample encode the same CDR3. The chain employs TRBV5-4 and TRBJ2-2; D is possibly TRBD2 (5 bases). CDR1 and CDR2 (germline): SGHNT, YYREEE (reference sequence). Trimming removed 1 base at V and 5 bases at J, with 6 bases between. This CDR3 region has 13 residues. This CDR3 is CASSLTSTGELFF. In nucleotides, the CDR3 is TGTGCCAGCAGCTTGACTAGTACCGGGGAGCTGTTTTTT.

The chain links TRBV7-3 to TRBJ1-1, with D possibly matching TRBD1 (6 bases). The V end lost 5 bases, the J end lost 5 bases, and 15 bases lay between the germline ends. Germline CDR1 SGHTA, CDR2 FQGTGA. The CDR3 contains 14 residues. CDR3 sequence: CASSAQGMGTEAFF. The CDR3 DNA reads as TGTGCCAGCAGCGCGCAGGGGATGGGAACTGAAGCTTTCTTT.

The chain employs TRBV2 and TRBJ2-3, with 10 bases matching TRBD1. The CDR3 sequence is 14 residues long. In germline, CDR1 is SNHLY, CDR2 FYNNEI. J was trimmed by 3 bases and V by 5 bases; bases with no gene match: 2. CDR3 bases: TGTGCCAGCAGTCGGGACAGGGGAACAGATACGCAGTATTTT. It is translated as CASSRDRGTDTQYF.

The rearrangement uses TRBV7-8 and TRBJ1-2; TRBD1 might be the D (5 bases). This CDR3 region has 16 residues. The germline V gene has CDR1 SGHVS and CDR2 FQNEAQ. V was clipped by 3 bases and J by 5 bases, with 19 bases between them. The CDR3 sequence is CASSLSRGLARYGYTF. The CDR3 coding sequence is TGTGCCAGCAGCTTGAGTAGGGGCCTCGCCCGTTATGGCTACACCTTC.

This clone was recorded once. This chain uses TRBV29-1 with TRBJ1-1; D not certain. The CDR3 loop spans 14 amino acids. Germline V lookup: CDR1 SQVTM, CDR2 ANQGSEA. V lost 2 bases, J lost 5 bases, and 15 bases lay in between. Here the CDR3 DNA reads TGCAGCGTTGAAATGGCCGCTGTCGTGACTGAAGCTTTCTTT. This encodes CSVEMAAVVTEAFF.

This chain connects TRBV6-5 to TRBJ2-1; TRBD2 matches at 9 bases. From germline, CDR1 is MNHEY and CDR2 SVGAGI. This CDR3 contains 15 residues. V shed 4 bases, J shed 3 bases, and the junction held 4 bases outside the gene matches. The CDR3 DNA reads TGTGCCAGCAGTTCAGCGGGAGGCGGCTACAATGAGCAGTTCTTC. It encodes CASSSAGGGYNEQFF.

This clone was seen once. This chain joins TRBV29-1 and TRBJ2-1; 10 bases map to TRBD1. Looked up from germline, CDR1 is SQVTM and CDR2 is ANQGSEA. J lost 6 bases, V lost 7 bases, and 9 bases had no gene match. This CDR3 has 14 residues. The CDR3 is CSGRGTGVINEQFF. CDR3 sequence (DNA): TGCAGCGGGAGGGGGACAGGGGTGATCAATGAGCAGTTCTTC.

The chain has TRBV2 and TRBJ2-5; D not resolved. Trimming removed 5 bases at V and 3 bases at J, with 13 bases between. CDR1 is SNHLY, CDR2 FYNNEI, per germline. The CDR3 length is 14 residues. The CDR3 loop reads CASSPPVLEETQYF. The CDR3 coding sequence is TGTGCCAGCAGTCCCCCGGTGTTGGAAGAGACCCAGTACTTC.

This chain connects TRBV28 to TRBJ1-3; 7 bases line up with TRBD1. The CDR3 totals 14 residues. After removal of 7 bases from V and 5 bases from J, the junction contained 8 bases not matched to a gene. Germline loops: CDR1 MDHEN, CDR2 SYDVKM. CDR3 sequence (DNA): TGTGCCAGCACCTTTCCAGGGGGAAGAAACACCATATATTTT. This codes for CASTFPGGRNTIYF.